This is a list of T cell receptor beta chains from one sample in a study of cytomegalovirus exposure and HLA in healthy donors. Sequencing used immunoSEQ multiplex PCR; TCRdb keeps in-frame clones, though not all of them. The data contain about 100,000 clones, 65% to 85% of them singletons. The material sequenced was PBMCs. These receptor sequences come from a man aged 30 to 45 in good health and CMV-seronegative. Each CDR3 is given with its conserved first and last residue. The D gene is left open where the match is weak. Some rows have no size entry. The others give once, few or many, or a class for an expanded clone.

CDR3 length	V gene	D gene	J gene	clone size	CDR3 protein	CDR3 DNA
12	TRBV5-5	NA	TRBJ1-2	once	CASSLRQYGYTF	TGTGCCAGCAGCTTGAGACAGTATGGCTACACCTTC
15	TRBV28	TRBD2	TRBJ2-1	NA	CASSLTSGMYNEQFF	TGTGCCAGCAGTTTGACTAGCGGGATGTACAATGAGCAGTTCTTC
15	TRBV14	TRBD2	TRBJ2-1	once	CASSRSGASYNEQFF	TGTGCCAGCAGCCGCAGCGGGGCCTCCTACAATGAGCAGTTCTTC
17	TRBV11-2	TRBD2	TRBJ2-5	NA	CASSLGARLADQETQYF	TGTGCCAGCAGCTTAGGGGCTAGACTAGCGGACCAAGAGACCCAGTACTTC
14	TRBV6-5	NA	TRBJ1-3	few	CASSSRVAGNTIYF	TGTGCCAGCAGTTCCAGGGTGGCTGGAAACACCATATATTTT
15	TRBV7-6	TRBD2	TRBJ2-7	NA	CASSLEVGGSYEQYF	TGTGCCAGCAGCTTAGAAGTGGGGGGGTCCTACGAGCAGTACTTC
15	TRBV9	NA	TRBJ2-5	NA	CASGSREPTPETQYF	TGTGCCAGCGGCTCCCGGGAGCCTACCCCAGAGACCCAGTACTTC
20	TRBV19	NA	TRBJ1-5	few	CASSIGVGYGYTDASQPQHF	TGTGCCAGTAGTATAGGGGTCGGGTACGGTTACACTGACGCATCTCAGCCCCAGCATTTT
13	TRBV15	NA	TRBJ2-7	NA	CATSSTSGYEQYF	TGTGCCACCAGCAGTACCTCGGGGTACGAGCAGTACTTC
13	TRBV28	NA	TRBJ2-7	NA	CASSRTDSYEQYF	TGTGCCAGCAGTCGGACAGATTCCTACGAGCAGTACTTC
16	TRBV6-6	TRBD2	TRBJ2-1	NA	CASSYPTSGSYNEQFF	TGTGCCAGCAGTTACCCGACTAGCGGGAGCTACAATGAGCAGTTCTTC
14	TRBV7-2	TRBD2	TRBJ2-5	few	CASSRAGGQETQYF	TGTGCCAGCAGTCGAGCGGGAGGACAAGAGACCCAGTACTTC
15	TRBV11-2	NA	TRBJ2-5	NA	CASSPTSDGKGTQYF	TGTGCCAGCAGCCCAACATCGGACGGGAAGGGGACCCAGTACTTC
13	TRBV6-5	NA	TRBJ1-5	NA	CAHLCGSNQPQHF	TGTGCCCACCTTTGCGGTAGCAATCAGCCCCAGCATTTT
15	TRBV2	NA	TRBJ1-2	once	CASSEGRQPLYGYTF	TGTGCCAGCAGTGAAGGGCGGCAGCCCCTCTATGGCTACACCTTC
16	TRBV5-1	TRBD1	TRBJ2-7	few	CASSLSLGQAVREQYF	TGCGCCAGCAGCTTGAGTCTGGGACAGGCCGTCCGCGAGCAGTACTTC
14	TRBV19	NA	TRBJ2-7	NA	CASSHQGRGREQYF	TGTGCCAGTTCTCATCAGGGCAGGGGAAGGGAGCAGTACTTC
14	TRBV5-6	NA	TRBJ2-5	NA	CASSLGVGGETQYF	TGTGCCAGCAGCTTGGGTGTGGGAGGAGAGACCCAGTACTTC
14	TRBV7-9	NA	TRBJ2-7	NA	CASSLAGITYEQYF	TGTGCCAGCAGCTTAGCCGGGATCACCTACGAGCAGTACTTC
16	TRBV29-1	TRBD1	TRBJ2-6	NA	CSVERTGTSGANVLTF	TGCAGCGTTGAGAGGACAGGGACCTCTGGGGCCAACGTCCTGACTTTC
15	TRBV6-1	NA	TRBJ1-2	NA	CASSDGHVQEYGYTF	TGTGCCAGCAGTGACGGACATGTCCAGGAGTATGGCTACACCTTC
14	TRBV19	TRBD2	TRBJ2-1	NA	CASRIAGGNNEQFF	TGTGCCAGTAGGATAGCGGGGGGGAACAATGAGCAGTTCTTC
16	TRBV30	TRBD2	TRBJ2-5	once	CAWSSTVAGVGETQYF	TGTGCCTGGAGTTCCACGGTAGCGGGAGTCGGTGAGACCCAGTACTTC
16	TRBV1	NA	TRBJ2-5	NA	CTSSYLVRLASETQYF	TGCACCAGCAGTTACCTCGTGCGACTGGCCTCAGAGACCCAGTACTTC
20	TRBV7-6	TRBD2	TRBJ2-2	NA	CASSLLEGGRAELGTGELFF	TGTGCCAGCAGCTTGTTGGAAGGCGGGAGGGCTGAATTAGGCACCGGGGAGCTGTTTTTT
17	TRBV7-8	NA	TRBJ1-1	NA	CASSPRVSTGMNTEAFF	TGTGCCAGCAGCCCGAGAGTCTCGACAGGAATGAACACTGAAGCTTTCTTT
18	TRBV5-6	NA	TRBJ2-7	few	CASSRFNTLNSSSYEQYF	TGTGCCAGCAGCCGTTTCAATACTCTAAACTCGAGCTCCTACGAGCAGTACTTC
12	TRBV15	NA	TRBJ1-2	few	CATSKSTGGYTF	TGTGCCACCAGCAAGTCCACGGGTGGCTACACCTTC
14	TRBV6-5	TRBD2	TRBJ2-3	NA	CASGLTSGTDTQYF	TGTGCCAGCGGCCTGACTAGCGGCACAGATACGCAGTATTTT
13	TRBV6-1	TRBD1	TRBJ1-4	NA	CASLTGGAEKLFF	TGTGCCAGTCTGACAGGGGGGGCTGAAAAACTGTTTTTT
15	TRBV7-2	NA	TRBJ1-6	NA	CASAVGATYNSPLHF	TGTGCCAGCGCTGTTGGGGCCACCTATAATTCACCCCTCCACTTT
15	TRBV5-4	NA	TRBJ1-1	few	CASRMGHGLHTEAFF	TGTGCCAGCAGAATGGGACATGGATTGCACACTGAAGCTTTCTTT
14	TRBV4-1	TRBD1	TRBJ2-7	NA	CASSQIDRVDEQYF	TGCGCCAGCAGCCAGATCGACAGGGTGGACGAGCAGTACTTC
14	TRBV9	NA	TRBJ1-4	few	CASSAPGANEKLFF	TGTGCCAGCAGCGCCCCGGGGGCTAATGAAAAACTGTTTTTT
14	TRBV5-1	NA	TRBJ1-1	NA	CASRLQETNTEAFF	TGCGCCAGCAGACTACAGGAAACGAACACTGAAGCTTTCTTT
12	TRBV12-5	NA	TRBJ1-5	NA	CASTWSNQPQHF	TGTGCTAGTACTTGGAGCAATCAGCCCCAGCATTTT
13	TRBV10-3	TRBD1	TRBJ2-7	NA	CAISDLLQGEQYF	TGTGCCATCAGTGACCTCCTACAGGGGGAGCAGTACTTC
15	TRBV6-4	TRBD2	TRBJ2-1	NA	CASSDGTSGSGEQFF	TGTGCCAGCAGTGACGGGACTAGCGGGAGTGGGGAGCAGTTCTTC
15	TRBV7-2	TRBD2	TRBJ2-1	once	CASSLVWGGSGEQFF	TGTGCCAGCAGCTTAGTGTGGGGGGGATCAGGTGAGCAGTTCTTC